Included here is one TCR beta chain sequence, with context. This clonotype was counted only a few times. Its binding antigen is unknown. Per-base qualities were not stored, and no clone one base away is much larger. The cysteine opens and the phenylalanine closes a CDR3 of 20 amino acids. The kept DNA is CDR3 alone, 60 bases in frame from the first base. V is shortened by 0 bases, J by 0 bases, and the region joining them spans 21 bases. According to the germline V gene, CDR1 reads MGHRA and CDR2 reads YSYEKL. This entry is derived from a study of CD8 T cells in ankylosing spondylitis (TCRdb year 2017). Notes on the research overall: To find TCR variants linked to disease, the study profiled T cell receptor beta repertoires in ankylosing spondylitis patients and healthy donors. The whole study cohort included over a hundred healthy donors and 20 to 30 ankylosing spondylitis patients. Peripheral blood samples were taken, and synovial fluid was additionally collected from ankylosing spondylitis patients. Findings and caveats that apply to the study as a whole: In peripheral blood, the disease-linked clones were found at relatively low frequencies and had a CD8+ phenotype. Some motif variants had previously been reported in the synovial fluid and blood of reactive arthritis patients, which suggests shared mechanisms of disease initiation. A TCR beta motif of 7 or 8 highly homologous amino acid variants appeared characteristic of blood from ankylosing spondylitis patients. According to the report, matched synovial fluid samples from ankylosing spondylitis patients were significantly enriched for the disease-linked clones.

Sequencing relied on an Illumina HiSeq 2500. TCR beta libraries were prepared by quantitative 5'-RACE with molecular barcodes. The paper's data handling went like this. A new computational method based on a probabilistic model of VDJ rearrangement was used to identify disease-linked TCR variants. TCRdb cleaned the public reads at Q25 with fastp, built clones with MiXCR and kept in-frame beta chains. For every CDR3 protein sequence, its rows merge into one entry that carries the most common genes and DNA. None of the V and J calls come from the authors' own analysis; TCRdb made them. Here the sample has about 330,000 distinct CDR3 sequences; roughly 8% occur a single time. The top ten clones comprise approximately 14% of the sample.

The receptor was derived from a male donor with ankylosing spondylitis. Material for sequencing was blood, either unsorted or a sorted T cell fraction (not recorded which). The sequence joins TRBV4-1 to TRBJ2-1; the D element could tentatively be TRBD1 or TRBD2, as 6 bases agree for each. CDR3 sequence: CASSQDRQGRGRSSYNEQFF. DNA sequence: TGCGCCAGCAGCCAAGATCGGCAGGGGCGTGGGAGGAGCTCCTACAATGAGCAGTTCTTC.